Shown below are 10 T cell receptor beta chains from a single sample sequenced in a study of CD8+ T cells in alopecia areata. Reverse transcription of extracted RNA yielded cDNA, which provided the sequencing template. Profiling relied on immunoSEQ multiplex PCR, and the TCRdb table lists in-frame clones only, not all of them. The sample counts over 100,000 clones, none seen once; the ten largest own about 20%. What was sequenced was lesional skin. These receptors were obtained from a C3H/HeJ mouse with alopecia areata. The mouse strain carries the MHC haplotype H2-k.

This clone was counted between two and nine times. TCRdb's protein and the translated DNA diverge at residue 13; the protein reported here is the translation of the DNA. Gene names are mouse gene names. CDR3 bases read: TGCACCTGCAGTGCACCGGGGGACAATTCTGGAAATACG. This gives the protein CTCSAPGDNSGNT. The whole CDR3 sequence reads CTCSAPGDNSGNTLYF. The rearrangement uses TRBV1 and TRBJ1-3, with TRBD1 as a possible D gene (6 bases). With the read ending 3 residues before the CDR3 end, the germline J gene is used to fill in that end. CDR1 and CDR2 from the germline V gene are NSQYPW and LRSPGD (reference sequence). The CDR3 has 16 residues. V lost 2 bases to trimming and J lost 0 bases, with 11 bases between them. Filled out from reference TRBV1 and TRBJ1-3, the complete variable domain reads VTLLEQNPRWRLVPRGQAVNLRCILKNSQYPWMSWYQQDLQKQLQWLFTLRSPGDKEVKSLPGADYLATRVTDTELRLQVANMSQGRTLYCTCSAPGDNSGNTLYFGEGSRLIVV.

Worth noting for this clone: Gene names refer to mouse genes. The read ends 4 residues early relative to the CDR3; the germline J gene fills the gap. J is TRBJ2-3 and V is TRBV16; 7 positions agree with TRBD1. With 5 bases clipped from V and 0 bases from J, the junction kept 5 bases outside the gene matches. Germline V lookup: CDR1 SGHSA, CDR2 FRNQAP. The CDR3 runs to 15 residues. The chain's CDR3 is CASSATGVSAETLYF. The DNA read from the CDR3 is TGTGCAAGCAGCGCCACAGGGGTGAGTGCAGAA.

This clone was recorded a few times. Gene names refer to mouse genes. The read gets to within 4 residues of the CDR3 end, and the germline J gene fills in the rest. The chain couples TRBV13-3 to TRBJ1-2, with a weak D call TRBD1 (6 bases). Germline CDR1 reads NNHDY; CDR2 reads SYVADS. The CDR3 is 14 residues long. V shed 0 bases and J shed 2 bases, with 8 bases lying between them. Incomplete CDR3 DNA: TGTGCCAGCAGTGATGTAAGGGGGAACTCC. Translated, it gives CASSDVRGNS. The whole CDR3 is CASSDVRGNSDYTF.

Points on this clone: Here the gene names and germline are mouse. The CDR3 end lies 4 residues beyond the end of the read and is filled in from the germline J gene. The chain is built from TRBV1 and TRBJ1-4; 10 bases align to TRBD1. The length of the CDR3 is 16 residues. The germline V gene encodes CDR1 NSQYPW and CDR2 LRSPGD (reference sequence). This CDR3 is CTCSARDRGRTERLFF. Incomplete CDR3 DNA: TGCACCTGCAGTGCCCGGGACAGGGGTAGGACCGAA. The full variable domain, with the rest looked up from reference TRBV1 and TRBJ1-4, is VTLLEQNPRWRLVPRGQAVNLRCILKNSQYPWMSWYQQDLQKQLQWLFTLRSPGDKEVKSLPGADYLATRVTDTELRLQVANMSQGRTLYCTCSARDRGRTERLFFGHGTKLSVL.

This clone appeared a few times. Here the gene names and germline are mouse. CDR3 DNA (partial): TGTGCCAGCGGGACTGGGATAAACACCGGG. Translation gives CASGTGINTG. The CDR3 in its entirety is CASGTGINTGQLYF. This chain connects TRBV13-2 to TRBJ2-2, with 7 bases that match TRBD2. The read falls 4 residues short of the CDR3 end, and the missing part is taken from the germline J gene. Germline V gives CDR1 NNHNN, CDR2 SYGAGS (reference sequence). The CDR3 extends over 14 amino acids. V lost 5 bases to trimming and J lost 1 base; unmatched junction nucleotides: 2.

As to this clone: These gene names are mouse names. Coverage ceases 4 residues before the CDR3 finishes, and the germline J gene fills in the end. This chain connects TRBV13-3 to TRBJ2-7, with 11 bases lining up with TRBD1. Trimming cost V 4 bases and J 2 bases; bases outside gene matches: 5. There are 15 residues in the CDR3. Germline CDR1 NNHDY, CDR2 SYVADS. The chain's CDR3 is CASSPRDRGTYEQYF. The CDR3 DNA, read in part, is TGTGCCAGCAGTCCTCGGGACAGGGGGACCTAT.

Turning to this clone: Each gene name is a mouse one. Coverage ceases 4 residues before the CDR3 finishes, and the germline J gene fills in the end. The gene calls are TRBV19 and TRBJ2-3; TRBD2 matches 7 bases. Unmatched junction bases numbered 5, after V lost 0 bases and J lost 4 bases. This CDR3 is built from 15 residues. Germline V CDR1 and CDR2: FNHDT, SITEND (reference sequence). The CDR3 sequence: CASSIGLGDTETLYF. The covered CDR3 bases are TGTGCCAGCAGTATAGGGCTGGGGGATACAGAA. Full variable domain (outside the CDR3, taken from reference TRBV19 and TRBJ2-3): GGIITQTPKFLIGQEGQKLTLKCQQNFNHDTMYWYRQDSGKGLRLIYYSITENDLQKGDLSEGYDASREKKSSFSLTVTSAQKNEMAVFLCASSIGLGDTETLYFGSGTRLTVL.

This clone has only a few counts. The genes and germline here are from mouse. CDR3 amino acids: CTCSADTYSSAETLYF. The sequenced CDR3 bases are TGCACCTGCAGTGCTGACACATACAGTAGTGCAGAA. The chain combines TRBV1 with TRBJ2-3; the D is unclear. The read halts 4 residues ahead of the CDR3 end, with the missing end drawn from the germline J gene. The CDR3 sequence is 16 residues long. In germline, CDR1 is NSQYPW, CDR2 LRSPGD (reference sequence). V was clipped by 3 bases and J by 0 bases, with 13 bases between them.

This clone was counted a few times. Gene and germline names: mouse. CDR3 sequence reads: CASSAGLGVNYAEQFF. The CDR3 DNA, read in part, is TGTGCCAGCAGTGCGGGACTGGGGGTAAACTATGCT. The chain links TRBV13-3 to TRBJ2-1; TRBD2 aligns across 11 bases. The CDR3 end is not reached by the read, which stops 4 residues before it; the germline J gene fills it in. Germline loops: CDR1 NNHDY, CDR2 SYVADS. This CDR3 is 16 amino acids long. The ends lost 3 bases at V and 1 base at J; junction bases unmatched: 3.

For this clone: The listed genes are named as in mouse. CDR3 in amino acids: CASSDAGATNSDYTF. CDR3 DNA, as far as it was read: TGTGCCAGCAGTGATGCTGGGGCCACAAACTCC. The V call is TRBV13-1, the J call TRBJ1-2, with D possibly being TRBD1 (5 bases). The read halts 4 residues ahead of the CDR3 end, with the missing end drawn from the germline J gene. Trimming removed 0 bases from V and 0 bases from J, with 9 bases in between. CDR3 length: 15 residues. CDR1 is NSHNY, CDR2 SYGAGN, per germline.